This T cell receptor (beta chain) was found in a study of blood T cell repertoires in COVID-19. The CDR3 covers 12 residues. The V gene's germline CDR1 is LNHDA and CDR2 SQIVND (reference sequence). V was clipped by 4 bases and J by 12 bases, with 13 bases between them. Using immunoSEQ multiplex PCR, the repertoire was profiled, and TCRdb retains in-frame clones only, with some absent. The sample carries fewer than 250,000 clones, around 80% recorded once. The source of this sequence is a woman between 35 and 50 years old with acute COVID-19. Sequencing was done on a sample of PBMCs or T cells enriched from blood (not recorded which). The J gene is TRBJ1-5, the V gene TRBV19, with D possibly matching TRBD1 (6 bases). The CDR3 DNA is TGTGCCAGTAGTAATCTCGGGACACTCCAGCATTTT. Protein: CASSNLGTLQHF.